This TCR beta chain was captured in a study of blood T cell repertoires in COVID-19. Study details: The samples span acute and convalescent COVID-19 from the United States, Italy and Spain. PBMCs, B-cell-depleted T cells, or T cells were the source of the cDNA or gDNA that made up the material.

Per germline, CDR1 SGHNT and CDR2 YENEEA. The CDR3 consists of 14 residues. V dropped 4 bases and J dropped 7; count of bases not matched to a gene: 8. In the authors' methods: It was from reference gene primer amplification that nucleated cell counts were estimated. Only in-frame clones appear in the TCRdb table, and some are missing; sequencing was by immunoSEQ multiplex PCR. From that table come the V and J calls and clone size; the DNA was used to work out D and trimming. The sample carries about 170,000 clones, more than 85% recorded once. The sequenced sample consisted of peripheral blood. The receptor was derived from a woman at least 80 years old in a cohort sampled during active or convalescent COVID-19. The chain links TRBV11-3 to TRBJ1-1; 8 bases match TRBD1. The CDR3 loop reads CASSSPTGAGEAFF. In nucleotides, the CDR3 is TGTGCCAGCAGCTCCCCGACAGGGGCCGGTGAAGCTTTCTTT.